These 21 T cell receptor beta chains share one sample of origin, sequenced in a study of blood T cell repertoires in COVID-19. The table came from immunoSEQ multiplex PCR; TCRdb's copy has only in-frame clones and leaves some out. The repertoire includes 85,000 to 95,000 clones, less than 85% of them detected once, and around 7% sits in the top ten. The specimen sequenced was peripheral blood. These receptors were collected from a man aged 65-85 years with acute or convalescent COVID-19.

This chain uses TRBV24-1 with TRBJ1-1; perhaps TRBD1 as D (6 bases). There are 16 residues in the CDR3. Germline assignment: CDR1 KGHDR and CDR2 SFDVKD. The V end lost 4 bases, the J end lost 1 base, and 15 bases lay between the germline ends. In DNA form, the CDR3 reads TGTGCCACCAGTGACCGATACTCGGACAGGAACACTGAAGCTTTCTTT. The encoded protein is CATSDRYSDRNTEAFF.

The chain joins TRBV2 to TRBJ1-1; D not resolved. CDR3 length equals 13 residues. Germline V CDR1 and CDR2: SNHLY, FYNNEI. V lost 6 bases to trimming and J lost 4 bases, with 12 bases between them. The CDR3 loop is CASRSEPGTEAFF. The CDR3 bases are TGTGCCAGCAGGTCCGAGCCTGGCACTGAAGCTTTCTTT.

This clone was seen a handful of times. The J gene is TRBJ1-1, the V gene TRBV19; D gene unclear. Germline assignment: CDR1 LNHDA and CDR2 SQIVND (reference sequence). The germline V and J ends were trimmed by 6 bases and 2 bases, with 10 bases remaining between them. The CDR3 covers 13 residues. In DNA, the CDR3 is TGTGCCAGTAGATTTGAGGGTAACACTGAAGCTTTCTTT. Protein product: CASRFEGNTEAFF. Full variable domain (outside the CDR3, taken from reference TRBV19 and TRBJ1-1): DGGITQSPKYLFRKEGQNVTLSCEQNLNHDAMYWYRQDPGQGLRLIYYSQIVNDFQKGDIAEGYSVSREKKESFPLTVTSAQKNPTAFYLCASRFEGNTEAFFGQGTRLTVV.

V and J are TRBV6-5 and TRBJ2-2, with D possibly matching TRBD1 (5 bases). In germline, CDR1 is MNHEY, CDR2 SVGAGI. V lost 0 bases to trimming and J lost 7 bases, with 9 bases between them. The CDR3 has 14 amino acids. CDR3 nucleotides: TGTGCCAGCAGTTACTCCCAGGGCCACGGGGAGCTGTTTTTT. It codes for CASSYSQGHGELFF.

The CDR3 DNA is TGTGCCACACGGACTAGCGGGAGCCTAACCTACAATGAGCAGTTCTTC. Amino acids: CATRTSGSLTYNEQFF. V usage is TRBV27 and J usage is TRBJ2-1, with TRBD2 matching 13 bases. CDR1 MNHEY and CDR2 SMNVEV come from the germline V gene (reference sequence). The CDR3 spans 16 residues. Trimming cost V 10 bases and J 2 bases; bases outside gene matches: 8.

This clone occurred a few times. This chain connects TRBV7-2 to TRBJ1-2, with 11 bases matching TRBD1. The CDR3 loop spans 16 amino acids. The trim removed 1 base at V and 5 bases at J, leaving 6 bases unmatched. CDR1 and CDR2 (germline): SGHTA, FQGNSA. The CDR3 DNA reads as TGTGCCAGCAGCTTAGTGCCGGGACAGGGGGGGTATGGCTACACCTTC. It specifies CASSLVPGQGGYGYTF.

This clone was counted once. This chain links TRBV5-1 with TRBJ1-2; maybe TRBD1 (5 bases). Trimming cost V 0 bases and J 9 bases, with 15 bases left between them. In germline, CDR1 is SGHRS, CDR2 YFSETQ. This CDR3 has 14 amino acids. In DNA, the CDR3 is TGCGCCAGCAGCTTGGCAGGCAGGGATGAAAGCTACACCTTC. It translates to CASSLAGRDESYTF.

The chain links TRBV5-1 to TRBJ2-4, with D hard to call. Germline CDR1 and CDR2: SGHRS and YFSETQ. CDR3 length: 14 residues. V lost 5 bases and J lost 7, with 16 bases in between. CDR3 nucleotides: TGCGCCAGCAGGTTGAACCCAACTGGTAACATTCAGTACTTC. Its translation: CASRLNPTGNIQYF.

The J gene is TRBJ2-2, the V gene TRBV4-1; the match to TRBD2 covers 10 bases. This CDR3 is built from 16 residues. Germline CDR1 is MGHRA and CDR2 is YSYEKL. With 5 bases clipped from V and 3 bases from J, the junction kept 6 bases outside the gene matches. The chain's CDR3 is CASSYLAGADTGELFF. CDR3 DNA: TGCGCCAGCAGCTATCTAGCGGGAGCGGACACCGGGGAGCTGTTTTTT.

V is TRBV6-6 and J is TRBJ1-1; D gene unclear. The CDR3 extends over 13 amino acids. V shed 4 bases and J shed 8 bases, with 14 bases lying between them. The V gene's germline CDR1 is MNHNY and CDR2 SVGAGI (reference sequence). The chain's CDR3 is CASSSPPWREAFF. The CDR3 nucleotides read TGTGCCAGCAGTTCCCCCCCTTGGAGGGAAGCTTTCTTT.

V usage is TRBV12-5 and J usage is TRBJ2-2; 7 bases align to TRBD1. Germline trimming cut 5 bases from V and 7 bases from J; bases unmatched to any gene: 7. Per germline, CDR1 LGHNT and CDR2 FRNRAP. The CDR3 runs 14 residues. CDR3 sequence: CASGRDRGSGELFF. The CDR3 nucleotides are TGTGCTAGTGGTCGGGACAGAGGGAGCGGGGAGCTGTTTTTT.

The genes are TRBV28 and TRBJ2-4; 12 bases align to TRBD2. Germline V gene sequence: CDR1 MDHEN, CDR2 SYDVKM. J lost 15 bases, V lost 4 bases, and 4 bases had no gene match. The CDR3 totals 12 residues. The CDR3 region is CASSWTSGIRYF. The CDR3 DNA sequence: TGTGCCAGCAGTTGGACTAGCGGGATCCGGTACTTC. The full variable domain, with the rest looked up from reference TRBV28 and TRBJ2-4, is DVKVTQSSRYLVKRTGEKVFLECVQDMDHENMFWYRQDPGLGLRLIYFSYDVKMKEKGDIPEGYSVSREKKERFSLILESASTNQTSMYLCASSWTSGIRYFGAGTRLSVL.

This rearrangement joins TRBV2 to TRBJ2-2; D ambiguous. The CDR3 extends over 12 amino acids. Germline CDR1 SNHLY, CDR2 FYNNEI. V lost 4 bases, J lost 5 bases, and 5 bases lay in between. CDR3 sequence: CASSGRTGELFF. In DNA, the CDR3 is TGTGCCAGCAGTGGGAGAACCGGGGAGCTGTTTTTT.

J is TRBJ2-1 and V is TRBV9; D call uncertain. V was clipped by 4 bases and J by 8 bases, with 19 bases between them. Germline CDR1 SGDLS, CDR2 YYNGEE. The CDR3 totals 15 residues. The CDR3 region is CASSPRPRNLDEQFF. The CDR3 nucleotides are TGTGCCAGCAGCCCCCGTCCCCGAAACTTGGATGAGCAGTTCTTC.

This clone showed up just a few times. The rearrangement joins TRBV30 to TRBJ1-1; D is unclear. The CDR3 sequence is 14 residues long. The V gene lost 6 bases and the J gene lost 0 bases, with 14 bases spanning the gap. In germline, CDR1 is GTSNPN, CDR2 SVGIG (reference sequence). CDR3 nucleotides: TGTGCCTGCGCGGGATCCTCCCTGAACACTGAAGCTTTCTTT. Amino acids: CACAGSSLNTEAFF.

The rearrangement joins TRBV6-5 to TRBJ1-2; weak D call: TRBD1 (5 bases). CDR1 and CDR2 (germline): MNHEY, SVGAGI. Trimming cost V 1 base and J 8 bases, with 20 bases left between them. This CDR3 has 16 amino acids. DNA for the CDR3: TGTGCCAGCAGTTACTACCCAATAGGGGTAAGCCGCGGCTACACCTTC. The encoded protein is CASSYYPIGVSRGYTF.

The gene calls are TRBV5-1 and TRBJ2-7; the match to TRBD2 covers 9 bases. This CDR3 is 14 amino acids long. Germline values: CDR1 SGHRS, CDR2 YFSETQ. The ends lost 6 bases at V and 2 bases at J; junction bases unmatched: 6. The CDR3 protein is CASTTTSGAYEQYF. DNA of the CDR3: TGCGCCAGCACCACGACTAGCGGAGCCTACGAGCAGTACTTC.

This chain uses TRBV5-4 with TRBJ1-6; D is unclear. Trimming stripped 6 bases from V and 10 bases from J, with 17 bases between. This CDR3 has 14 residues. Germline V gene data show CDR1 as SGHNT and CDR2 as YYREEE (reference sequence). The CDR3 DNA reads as TGTGCCAGCACCGCGACGGGATCCTTGTCACCCCTCCACTTT. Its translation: CASTATGSLSPLHF.

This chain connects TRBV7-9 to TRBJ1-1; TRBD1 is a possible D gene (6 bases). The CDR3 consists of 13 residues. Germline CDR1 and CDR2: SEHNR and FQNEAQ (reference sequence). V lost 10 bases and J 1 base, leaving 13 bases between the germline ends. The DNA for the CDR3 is TGTGCCAACCTCGACAGGCCGAACACTGAAGCTTTCTTT. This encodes CANLDRPNTEAFF. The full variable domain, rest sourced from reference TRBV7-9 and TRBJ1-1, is DTGVSQNPRHKITKRGQNVTFRCDPISEHNRLYWYRQTLGQGPEFLTYFQNEAQLEKSRLLSDRFSAERPKGSFSTLEIQRTEQGDSAMYLCANLDRPNTEAFFGQGTRLTVV.

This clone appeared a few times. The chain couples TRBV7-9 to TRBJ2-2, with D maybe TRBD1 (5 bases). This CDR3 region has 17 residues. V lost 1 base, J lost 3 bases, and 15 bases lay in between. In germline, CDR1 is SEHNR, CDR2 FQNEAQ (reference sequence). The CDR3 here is CASSLEARQGYTGELFF. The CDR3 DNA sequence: TGTGCCAGCAGCTTAGAGGCGAGGCAGGGTTACACCGGGGAGCTGTTTTTT.

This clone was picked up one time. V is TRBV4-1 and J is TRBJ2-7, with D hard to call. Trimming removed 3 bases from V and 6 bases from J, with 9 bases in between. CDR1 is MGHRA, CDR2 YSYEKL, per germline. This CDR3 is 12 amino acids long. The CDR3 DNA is TGCGCCAGCAGCCACGTCAGCGCCGAGCAGTACTTC. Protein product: CASSHVSAEQYF.